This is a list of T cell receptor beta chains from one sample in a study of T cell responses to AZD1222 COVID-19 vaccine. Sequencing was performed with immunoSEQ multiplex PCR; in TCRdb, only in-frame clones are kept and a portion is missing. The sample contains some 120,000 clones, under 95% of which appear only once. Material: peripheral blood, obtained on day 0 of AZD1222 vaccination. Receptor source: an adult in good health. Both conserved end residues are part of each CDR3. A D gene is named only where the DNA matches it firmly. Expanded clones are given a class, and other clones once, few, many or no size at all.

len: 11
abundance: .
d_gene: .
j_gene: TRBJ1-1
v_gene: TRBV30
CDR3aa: CACRRHTEAFF
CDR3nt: TGTGCCTGTCGGCGTCACACTGAAGCTTTCTTT

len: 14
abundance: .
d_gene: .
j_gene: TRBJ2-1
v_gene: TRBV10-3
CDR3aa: CAISEGLVYNEQFF
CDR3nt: TGTGCCATCAGTGAGGGGCTAGTCTACAATGAGCAGTTCTTC

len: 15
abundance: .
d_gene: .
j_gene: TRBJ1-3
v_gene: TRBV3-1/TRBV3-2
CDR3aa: CASSQRRQAGNTIYF
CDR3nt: TGTGCCAGCAGCCAACGCAGGCAGGCTGGAAACACCATATATTTT

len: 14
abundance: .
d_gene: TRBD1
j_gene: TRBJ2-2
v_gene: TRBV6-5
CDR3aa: CASRGQANTGELFF
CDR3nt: TGTGCCAGCAGGGGACAGGCAAACACCGGGGAGCTGTTTTTT

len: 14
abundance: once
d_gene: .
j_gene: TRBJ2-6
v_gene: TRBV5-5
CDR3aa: CASSFGYGANVLTF
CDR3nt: TGTGCCAGCAGCTTCGGGTACGGGGCCAACGTCCTGACTTTC

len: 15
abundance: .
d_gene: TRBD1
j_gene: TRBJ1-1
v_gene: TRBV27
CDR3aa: CASINRGLMNTEAFF
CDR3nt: TGTGCCAGCATCAACAGGGGCCTCATGAACACTGAAGCTTTCTTT

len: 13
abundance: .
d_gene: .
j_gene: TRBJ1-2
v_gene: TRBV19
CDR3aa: CASSISGAYGYTF
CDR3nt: TGTGCCAGTAGTATATCAGGGGCCTATGGCTACACCTTC

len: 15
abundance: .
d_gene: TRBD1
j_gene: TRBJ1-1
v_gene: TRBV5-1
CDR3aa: CASSSAGTGNTEAFF
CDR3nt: TGCGCCAGCAGCTCAGCCGGGACAGGGAACACTGAAGCTTTCTTT

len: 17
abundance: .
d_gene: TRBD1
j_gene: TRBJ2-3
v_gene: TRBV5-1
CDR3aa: CASSLPAGGTSTDTQYF
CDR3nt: TGCGCCAGCAGCTTGCCAGCAGGGGGTACTAGCACAGATACGCAGTATTTT

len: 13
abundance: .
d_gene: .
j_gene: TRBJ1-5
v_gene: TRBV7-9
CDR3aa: CASGGRLDQPQHF
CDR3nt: TGTGCCAGCGGGGGGAGGTTGGATCAGCCCCAGCATTTT

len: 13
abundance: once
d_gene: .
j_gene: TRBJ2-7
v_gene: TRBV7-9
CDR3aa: CASSPGARYEQYF
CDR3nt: TGTGCCAGCAGCCCGGGGGCTCGGTACGAGCAGTACTTC

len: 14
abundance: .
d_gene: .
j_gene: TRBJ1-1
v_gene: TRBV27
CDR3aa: CASSLFRLNTEAFF
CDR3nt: TGTGCCAGCAGTTTGTTCAGGCTGAACACTGAAGCTTTCTTT

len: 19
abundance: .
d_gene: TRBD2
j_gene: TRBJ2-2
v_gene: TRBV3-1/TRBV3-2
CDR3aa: CASSHTGTSGRAHTGELFF
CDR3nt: TGTGCCAGCAGCCACACCGGGACTAGCGGGAGGGCCCACACCGGGGAGCTGTTTTTT

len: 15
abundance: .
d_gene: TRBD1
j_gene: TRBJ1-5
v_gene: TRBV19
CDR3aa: CASSSWTGVDQPQHF
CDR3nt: TGTGCCAGTAGTAGCTGGACAGGGGTTGATCAGCCCCAGCATTTT

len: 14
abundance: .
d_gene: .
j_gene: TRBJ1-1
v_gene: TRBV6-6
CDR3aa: CASSYSTVAAEAFF
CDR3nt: TGTGCCAGCAGTTACTCTACAGTCGCGGCAGAAGCTTTCTTT

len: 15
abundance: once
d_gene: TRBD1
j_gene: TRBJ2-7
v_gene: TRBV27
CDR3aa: CASSSWDRLRNEQYF
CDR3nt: TGTGCCAGCAGTTCCTGGGACAGGCTAAGGAACGAGCAGTACTTC

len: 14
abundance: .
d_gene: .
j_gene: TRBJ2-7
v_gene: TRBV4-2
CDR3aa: CASSQGGNSYEQYF
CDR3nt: TGTGCCAGCAGCCAAGGAGGAAACTCCTACGAGCAGTACTTC

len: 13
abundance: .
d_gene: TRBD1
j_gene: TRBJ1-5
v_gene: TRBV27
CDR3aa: CASSYTGQGLQHF
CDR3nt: TGTGCCAGCAGTTACACCGGACAGGGCCTCCAGCATTTT

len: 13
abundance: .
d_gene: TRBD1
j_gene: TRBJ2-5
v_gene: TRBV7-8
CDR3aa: CASSLQGVETQYF
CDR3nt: TGTGCCAGCAGCTTACAGGGGGTCGAGACCCAGTACTTC

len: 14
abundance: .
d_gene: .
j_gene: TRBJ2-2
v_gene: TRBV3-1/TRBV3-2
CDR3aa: CASSLDTNTGELFF
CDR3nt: TGTGCCAGCAGCCTAGACACTAACACCGGGGAGCTGTTTTTT

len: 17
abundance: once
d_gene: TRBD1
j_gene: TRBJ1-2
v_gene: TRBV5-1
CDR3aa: CASSFRGGAGGSDGYTF
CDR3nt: TGCGCCAGCAGCTTCAGGGGTGGGGCAGGGGGCTCGGATGGCTACACCTTC

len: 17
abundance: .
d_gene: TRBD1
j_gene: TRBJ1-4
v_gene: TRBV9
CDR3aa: CASSFRPIGTGGSKLFF
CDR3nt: TGTGCCAGCAGCTTCCGACCGATTGGGACAGGGGGTTCGAAACTGTTTTTT

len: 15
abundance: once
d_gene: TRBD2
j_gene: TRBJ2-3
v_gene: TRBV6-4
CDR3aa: CASSALAGGLNTQYF
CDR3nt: TGTGCCAGCAGCGCTCTAGCGGGGGGTCTAAATACGCAGTATTTT

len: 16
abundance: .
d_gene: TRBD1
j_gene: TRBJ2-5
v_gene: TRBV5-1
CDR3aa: CASSSDRVLNAETQYF
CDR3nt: TGCGCCAGCAGCTCGGACAGGGTCTTGAATGCAGAGACCCAGTACTTC

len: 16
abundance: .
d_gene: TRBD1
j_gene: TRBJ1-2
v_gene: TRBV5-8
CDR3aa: CASSSGQGARQVGYTF
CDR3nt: TGTGCCAGCAGCTCCGGACAGGGGGCGCGACAAGTTGGCTACACCTTC

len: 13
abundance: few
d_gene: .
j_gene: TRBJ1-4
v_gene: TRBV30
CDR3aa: CAWRPGGGEKLFF
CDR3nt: TGTGCCTGGAGGCCCGGGGGCGGAGAAAAACTGTTTTTT

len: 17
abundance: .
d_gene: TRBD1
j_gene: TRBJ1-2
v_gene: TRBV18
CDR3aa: CASSPSSGQGADYGYTF
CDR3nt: TGTGCCAGCTCACCCTCCTCGGGACAGGGGGCGGACTATGGCTACACCTTC

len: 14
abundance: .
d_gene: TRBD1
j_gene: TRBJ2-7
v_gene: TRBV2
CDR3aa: CASSTGQVPGEQYF
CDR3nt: TGTGCCAGCAGTACGGGACAGGTACCCGGGGAGCAGTACTTC

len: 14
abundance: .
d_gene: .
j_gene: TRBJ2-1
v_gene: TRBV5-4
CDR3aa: CASSLPLRNNEQFF
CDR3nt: TGTGCCAGCAGCTTACCCCTGCGGAACAATGAGCAGTTCTTC

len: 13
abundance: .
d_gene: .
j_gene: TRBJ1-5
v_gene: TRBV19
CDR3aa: CASSIGAAQPQHF
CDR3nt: TGTGCCAGTAGTATCGGGGCGGCCCAGCCCCAGCATTTT